The entry that follows covers one T cell receptor (beta chain) sequence. Authors' analysis steps: Reference gene primer amplification gave estimated nucleated cell counts. The data were produced by immunoSEQ multiplex PCR, yet TCRdb's version contains in-frame clones alone and is incomplete. V, J and clone size are taken as reported in that table, and D and trimming were inferred from the DNA itself. The sample includes fewer than 150,000 clones, about 88% of them seen just once. This CDR3 contains 14 residues. The V gene lost 2 bases and the J gene lost 5 bases, with 12 bases spanning the gap. Germline-derived CDR1 and CDR2 are MRHNA and SNTAGT. This sample was included in a study of blood T cell repertoires in COVID-19. In the study overall: From the United States, Italy and Spain came samples of acute and convalescent COVID-19. Sources were T cells, B-cell-depleted T cells, or PBMCs; the material itself was cDNA or gDNA.

The specimen sequenced was peripheral blood. The origin of this receptor is a woman aged 65 to 85 who had recovered from COVID-19. This chain connects TRBV6-4 to TRBJ1-2; D might be TRBD1 (5 bases). CDR3: CASSDGQGGYGYTF. The CDR3 nucleotides read TGTGCCAGCAGTGACGGGCAGGGAGGGTATGGCTACACCTTC.